This passage covers 18 T cell receptor beta chains from one sample sequenced in a study of blood T cell repertoires in COVID-19. Repertoires were generated with immunoSEQ multiplex PCR, while TCRdb's copy carries only in-frame clones and drops some. The sample contains roughly 100,000 clones, around nine tenths of which appear only once. Sequenced material: peripheral blood. These receptors came from a human donor in a cohort sampled during active COVID-19.

This chain links TRBV28 with TRBJ1-1, with D tentatively TRBD1 (5 bases). CDR1 and CDR2 from the germline V gene are MDHEN and SYDVKM. Trimming removed 4 bases at V and 5 bases at J, with 8 bases between. The CDR3 loop spans 12 amino acids. This chain's CDR3 is CASSSGTTEAFF. For the CDR3, the DNA is TGTGCCAGCAGTTCAGGGACTACTGAAGCTTTCTTT. The full variable domain, rest sourced from reference TRBV28 and TRBJ1-1, is DVKVTQSSRYLVKRTGEKVFLECVQDMDHENMFWYRQDPGLGLRLIYFSYDVKMKEKGDIPEGYSVSREKKERFSLILESASTNQTSMYLCASSSGTTEAFFGQGTRLTVV.

The J gene is TRBJ2-7, the V gene TRBV28; perhaps TRBD1 as D (5 bases). V gave up 4 bases and J gave up 3 bases, with 19 bases separating them. The CDR3 loop spans 16 amino acids. Germline V gene lookup returns CDR1 MDHEN and CDR2 SYDVKM. This chain's CDR3 is CASSSQQEQGYYEQYF. CDR3 sequence (DNA): TGTGCCAGCAGTTCACAACAGGAACAAGGATACTACGAGCAGTACTTC.

The rearrangement joins TRBV19 to TRBJ1-6; 7 bases match TRBD1. The germline gives CDR1 LNHDA, CDR2 SQIVND (reference sequence). With 4 bases clipped from V and 5 bases from J, the junction kept 2 bases outside the gene matches. The CDR3 is 14 residues long. The CDR3 nucleotides are TGTGCCAGTAGTACCCAGGGGGATAATTCACCCCTCCACTTT. Translating it yields CASSTQGDNSPLHF.

The chain has TRBV20-1 and TRBJ2-3; D is undetermined. CDR1 and CDR2 from the germline V gene are DFQATT and SNEGSKA (reference sequence). With 3 bases removed from V and 2 bases from J, the gap between germline ends came to 3 bases. The CDR3 is made up of 11 amino acids. CDR3 amino acids: CSASLTDTQYF. CDR3 in DNA: TGCAGTGCTAGCCTCACAGATACGCAGTATTTT.

This chain links TRBV5-5 with TRBJ1-4; TRBD1 matches at 11 bases. J was trimmed by 7 bases and V by 3 bases; bases with no gene match: 2. The CDR3 totals 14 residues. The germline CDR1 and CDR2 sequences are SGHKS and YYEKEE (reference sequence). The CDR3 DNA is TGTGCCAGCAGCTCCGGGACAGGGGGTGAAAAACTGTTTTTT. Its protein product is CASSSGTGGEKLFF.

The V gene is TRBV27, the J gene TRBJ2-5; a weak D match, TRBD2 (6 bases). Trimming pared 0 bases from V and 4 bases from J, leaving 9 bases between. Germline-derived CDR1 and CDR2 are MNHEY and SMNVEV (reference sequence). The CDR3 spans 14 residues. Here the CDR3 DNA reads TGTGCCAGCAGTTTATCGACCGGGGGAGAGACCCAGTACTTC. This encodes CASSLSTGGETQYF.

The chain has TRBV2 and TRBJ1-5, with D hard to call. CDR1 is SNHLY and CDR2 is FYNNEI in the germline V gene. Trimming removed 4 bases from V and 1 base from J, with 8 bases in between. CDR3 size: 14 residues. The CDR3 region has the DNA TGTGCCAGCAGTGGGTTGCGAAGCAATCAGCCCCAGCATTTT. The encoded protein is CASSGLRSNQPQHF.

The chain recombines TRBV7-9 with TRBJ1-2; no firm D call. CDR1 is SEHNR, CDR2 FQNEAQ, per germline (reference sequence). The CDR3 consists of 16 residues. V dropped 2 bases and J dropped 5 bases, with 18 bases sitting between them. CDR3 nucleotide sequence: TGTGCCAGCAGCTTAAACCGGGCCGGGGTATTTTATGGCTACACCTTC. It is translated as CASSLNRAGVFYGYTF.

This chain uses TRBV10-3 with TRBJ1-1; a possible D gene is TRBD1 (6 bases). The CDR3 has 13 amino acids. Germline CDR1 reads ENHRY; CDR2 reads SYGVKD. The V end lost 3 bases, the J end lost 6 bases, and 11 bases lay between the germline ends. The CDR3 DNA reads as TGTGCCATCAGTGACAGGGGATTCCCTGAAGCTTTCTTT. Protein: CAISDRGFPEAFF.

This clone was counted only a few times. The chain carries TRBV11-2 and TRBJ1-3; no clear D gene. The length of the CDR3 is 16 residues. V dropped 5 bases and J dropped 0 bases, with 14 bases sitting between them. Per the germline V gene, CDR1 is SGHAT and CDR2 is FQNNGV. The CDR3 sequence: CASSPNYLSSGNTIYF. Here the CDR3 DNA reads TGTGCCAGCAGCCCAAACTACTTAAGCTCTGGAAACACCATATATTTT.

CDR3 protein: CASSLNRYGYTF. The CDR3 DNA reads as TGTGCCAGCAGTTTGAACCGGTATGGCTACACCTTC. The chain employs TRBV12-3 or TRBV12-4 and TRBJ1-2; no clear D gene. V was clipped by 3 bases and J by 5 bases, with 7 bases between them. CDR3 length equals 12 residues.

The genes are TRBV5-1 and TRBJ1-1; no clear D gene. The CDR3 loop spans 12 amino acids. V lost 5 bases, J lost 1 base, and 6 bases lay in between. Germline loops: CDR1 SGHRS, CDR2 YFSETQ. Written as DNA, the CDR3 is TGCGCCAGCAGGACGGGGAACACTGAAGCTTTCTTT. Encoded protein: CASRTGNTEAFF.

The chain is built from TRBV11-3 and TRBJ2-3; D possibly corresponds to TRBD2 (6 bases). V was shortened by 2 bases and J by 1 base, with 10 bases between the two germline ends. The CDR3 extends over 15 amino acids. Germline CDR1 and CDR2: SGHNT and YENEEA. The CDR3 sequence: CASSLSPGGTDTQYF. As DNA, the CDR3 is TGTGCCAGCAGCTTATCCCCGGGGGGCACAGATACGCAGTATTTT.

V gene TRBV30 combines with J gene TRBJ2-6; D remains unclear. Germline CDR1 and CDR2: GTSNPN and SVGIG (reference sequence). Between the trimmed V and J ends, which lost 4 bases and 1 base, there was a span of 5 bases. This CDR3 is 13 amino acids long. CDR3 residues: CAWKHSGANVLTF. The CDR3, as DNA: TGTGCCTGGAAGCATTCTGGGGCCAACGTCCTGACTTTC.

The CDR3 reads CAISPGGGTDHNEQFF. The CDR3 bases are TGTGCCATCAGCCCTGGGGGTGGGACAGATCACAATGAGCAGTTCTTC. The chain couples TRBV10-3 to TRBJ2-1; 7 bases fit TRBD1. With 6 bases clipped from V and 5 bases from J, the junction kept 13 bases outside the gene matches. The CDR3 length is 16 residues. The germline V gene encodes CDR1 ENHRY and CDR2 SYGVKD.

This chain links TRBV12-3 or TRBV12-4 with TRBJ2-1; no firm D call. Trimming cost V 5 bases and J 8 bases, with 7 bases left between them. The CDR3 is made up of 11 amino acids. CDR3 nucleotide sequence: TGTGCCAGCAGTCTTAGTTATGAGCAGTTCTTC. It yields the protein CASSLSYEQFF.

CDR3 residues: CASSSRSGEQFF. In DNA, the CDR3 is TGTGCCAGCAGCTCACGGTCGGGTGAGCAGTTCTTC. This sequence joins TRBV9 and TRBJ2-1; no reliable D call. Trimming stripped 4 bases from V and 9 bases from J, with 11 bases between. CDR1 SGDLS and CDR2 YYNGEE come from the germline V gene. The CDR3 runs 12 residues.

The gene calls are TRBV5-6 and TRBJ2-3, with 14 bases identical to TRBD2. The ends lost 3 bases at V and 1 base at J; junction bases unmatched: 10. Germline V gene lookup returns CDR1 SGHDT and CDR2 YYEEEE. There are 19 residues in the CDR3. CDR3: CASSSRLAGGSWGTDTQYF. DNA for the CDR3: TGTGCCAGCAGCTCCCGACTAGCGGGGGGGTCGTGGGGCACAGATACGCAGTATTTT.